Listed below are T cell receptor beta chains from one sample, sequenced in a study of blood T cell repertoires in COVID-19. The repertoire was sequenced with immunoSEQ multiplex PCR; TCRdb's copy has only in-frame clones and lacks some. Counted here are around 250,000 clones, over 80% occurring once; the ten biggest clones make up roughly 10%. Sequencing used peripheral blood. The receptors come from a woman in her seventies with COVID-19, enrolled during active disease. CDR3s include the opening cysteine and the closing phenylalanine or tryptophan. D genes are given only for firm matches. The listing skips clone size in some rows; elsewhere it reads once, few, many or a size class.

abundance	d_gene	v_gene	j_gene	CDR3aa	CDR3nt
.	.	TRBV3-1/TRBV3-2	TRBJ1-1	CASTRRGGQDEAFF	TGTGCCAGCACCAGAAGGGGGGGGCAGGACGAAGCTTTCTTT
.	.	TRBV3-1/TRBV3-2	TRBJ1-5	CASSPAGGGNQPQHF	TGTGCCAGCAGCCCCGCGGGTGGTGGCAATCAGCCCCAGCATTTT
.	TRBD1	TRBV10-3	TRBJ1-4	CAISLDRDGYEKLFF	TGTGCCATCAGCCTAGACAGGGACGGATATGAAAAACTGTTTTTT
.	TRBD2	TRBV7-3	TRBJ2-2	CASSSTSAGTGELFF	TGTGCCAGCAGCTCCACTAGCGCGGGGACCGGGGAGCTGTTTTTT
.	TRBD2	TRBV6-1	TRBJ2-1	CASSEALGLAVNEQFF	TGTGCCAGCAGTGAAGCTCTGGGACTAGCGGTAAATGAGCAGTTCTTC
.	.	TRBV28	TRBJ1-4	CASSTDRVTLKLFF	TGTGCCAGCAGTACCGACAGAGTCACTCTAAAACTGTTTTTT
.	.	TRBV28	TRBJ2-5	CASSLGLTREYF	TGTGCCAGCAGTTTGGGACTTACGAGGGAGTACTTC
.	TRBD1	TRBV2	TRBJ1-6	CASSSSGTGFEPLHF	TGTGCCAGCAGTTCCTCCGGGACAGGGTTTGAGCCCCTCCACTTT
.	TRBD2	TRBV3-1/TRBV3-2	TRBJ2-5	CASSQTKVGLAGDGETQYF	TGTGCCAGCAGCCAGACTAAAGTCGGTCTAGCGGGAGACGGAGAGACCCAGTACTTC
.	.	TRBV16	TRBJ1-1	CASSQSGGLGTEAFF	TGTGCCAGCAGCCAATCGGGGGGGTTGGGCACTGAAGCTTTCTTT
.	.	TRBV7-9	TRBJ1-2	CASSLQGAYYGYTF	TGTGCCAGCAGCTTGCAAGGGGCCTACTATGGCTACACCTTC
once	.	TRBV28	TRBJ2-7	CASSPTGVGSYEQYF	TGTGCCAGCAGTCCCACCGGGGTCGGCTCCTACGAGCAGTACTTC
.	.	TRBV4-1	TRBJ1-1	CASSQVRQLNTEAFF	TGCGCCAGCAGCCAAGTAAGACAGTTGAACACTGAAGCTTTCTTT
.	.	TRBV28	TRBJ1-2	CASKLPYYGYTF	TGTGCCAGCAAACTACCGTACTATGGCTACACCTTC
.	.	TRBV5-1	TRBJ1-6	CASSWTDSSYNSPLHF	TGCGCCAGCAGCTGGACAGACAGCTCCTATAATTCACCCCTCCACTTT
.	TRBD2	TRBV30	TRBJ2-5	CAWTNWTSRGTQYF	TGTGCCTGGACCAACTGGACTAGTCGTGGGACCCAGTACTTC
.	.	TRBV9	TRBJ2-7	CASSVGPSSGGPYEQYF	TGTGCCAGCAGCGTAGGGCCCTCATCGGGGGGCCCCTACGAGCAGTACTTC
.	.	TRBV5-6	TRBJ2-7	CASSVKGQTYEQYF	TGTGCCAGCAGCGTAAAAGGACAGACCTACGAGCAGTACTTC
once	.	TRBV27	TRBJ2-1	CASSLSATGTGNEQFF	TGTGCCAGCAGTTTATCGGCAACCGGGACTGGCAATGAGCAGTTCTTC
.	.	TRBV5-4	TRBJ2-5	CASSLIGVQETQYF	TGTGCCAGCAGCTTGATCGGGGTCCAAGAGACCCAGTACTTC
.	TRBD1	TRBV6-5	TRBJ2-7	CASSSGQGEQYF	TGTGCCAGCAGTTCTGGACAGGGTGAGCAGTACTTC
.	TRBD1	TRBV7-2	TRBJ1-4	CASSQDRGREKLFF	TGTGCCAGCAGCCAGGACAGGGGGCGCGAAAAACTGTTTTTT
.	.	TRBV11-2	TRBJ1-1	CASSSREGTEAFF	TGTGCCAGCAGCTCCCGAGAGGGAACTGAAGCTTTCTTT
once	.	TRBV5-1	TRBJ1-2	CASSQGQSLRFGGGYTF	TGCGCCAGCAGCCAAGGACAGAGCCTCCGATTTGGCGGAGGCTACACCTTC
once	.	TRBV11-2	TRBJ2-2	CASSPRQIPNTGELFF	TGTGCCAGCAGCCCGAGACAGATACCGAACACCGGGGAGCTGTTTTTT
.	TRBD2	TRBV5-1	TRBJ2-3	CASSGGGRDWDTQYF	TGCGCCAGCAGCGGTGGCGGGAGGGACTGGGATACGCAGTATTTT
.	TRBD2	TRBV7-6	TRBJ2-1	CASSLVAGVMGEQFF	TGTGCCAGCAGCTTAGTAGCGGGAGTCATGGGTGAGCAGTTCTTC
.	TRBD2	TRBV14	TRBJ2-5	CASSPGTSGAHGTQYF	TGTGCCAGCAGCCCCGGGACTAGCGGGGCCCACGGGACCCAGTACTTC
.	TRBD2	TRBV4-2	TRBJ2-7	CASSQKGGPRSYEQYF	TGTGCCAGCAGCCAGAAGGGAGGGCCCCGCTCCTACGAGCAGTACTTC
.	.	TRBV7-6	TRBJ1-3	CASSLWAVSGNTIYF	TGTGCCAGCAGCTTGTGGGCCGTCTCTGGAAACACCATATATTTT
.	TRBD2	TRBV3-1/TRBV3-2	TRBJ2-3	CASSPMSGSGLDADTQYF	TGTGCCAGCAGCCCTATGAGCGGGAGTGGGTTGGACGCAGATACGCAGTATTTT
.	.	TRBV19	TRBJ1-2	CATSVGDYGYTF	TGTGCCACCTCCGTAGGAGACTATGGCTACACCTTC